The count of the clone carrying this T cell receptor beta chain is one. The data were obtained in a study of T-cell reconstitution after alpha-beta-depleted transplantation in children. Unique molecular identifiers were incorporated when the TCRbeta library was constructed. In TCRdb, the PCR reads were re-called with MiXCR into one record per CDR3 protein. The data show some 400,000 distinct CDR3 sequences, roughly 22% seen once. Germline CDR1 is SGHRS and CDR2 is YFSETQ. The length of the CDR3 is 15 residues. V was pared by 1 base and J by 5 bases, with 15 bases between. The J gene is TRBJ1-1, the V gene TRBV5-1; D is undetermined. The clonotype originates from a human donor who donated a stem cell graft to a child with acute myeloid leukemia. The sequencing used PBMCs from the stem cell graft donor, collected from the stem cell graft. The CDR3: CASSLSRGTETEAFF. CDR3 DNA: TGCGCCAGCAGCTTGTCTCGGGGAACGGAGACTGAAGCTTTCTTT.